One sample yielded the 6 T cell receptor beta chains listed below, sequenced in a study of blood T cells in healthy people across ages. Through a sample-barcoded 5' primer and a J-beta primer mix, a second PCR was run for about 6 to 12 cycles. Using its own MiXCR run on the 5' RACE reads, TCRdb lists one record per CDR3 protein. The table shows about 970,000 distinct CDR3 sequences, with about 51% occurring only once. The specimen sequenced was blood. Source of these receptors: a woman in her sixties in good health.

CDR3 DNA: TGTGCCAGCAGTTCCCCGGACAGGTACAATGAGCAGTTCTTC. It codes for CASSSPDRYNEQFF. The gene calls are TRBV6-5 and TRBJ2-1; 7 bases align to TRBD1. The germline gives CDR1 MNHEY, CDR2 SVGAGI. The CDR3 has 14 amino acids. Losses at the gene ends were 4 bases for V and 4 bases for J; bases not matched to a gene: 4.

The V call is TRBV20-1, the J call TRBJ2-7; 10 nucleotides match TRBD2. Trimming took 4 bases from V and 1 from J; bases not matched to a gene: 7. This CDR3 has 15 residues. Per the germline V gene, CDR1 is DFQATT and CDR2 is SNEGSKA (reference sequence). The DNA for the CDR3 is TGCAGTGCTACCTCCGGGACTAGCGCGTCCTACGAGCAGTACTTC. Amino acids: CSATSGTSASYEQYF.

This chain uses TRBV21-1 with TRBJ2-5. TRBV21-1 is shown as a pseudogene. This CDR3 contains 15 residues. The CDR3 region is CASSKALAVQETQYF. The CDR3 bases are TGTGCCAGCAGCAAAGCTCTAGCTGTACAAGAGACCCAGTACTTC.

In this sample, this clonotype turned up a few times. This chain uses TRBV28 with TRBJ2-3, with D perhaps TRBD1 (5 bases). The germline gives CDR1 MDHEN, CDR2 SYDVKM. This CDR3 has 12 residues. Between the trimmed V and J ends, which lost 6 bases and 9 bases, there was a span of 13 bases. The CDR3: CASSQGQGTQYF. Here the CDR3 DNA reads TGTGCCAGCAGCCAAGGGCAGGGCACGCAGTATTTT.

This chain joins TRBV6-1 and TRBJ2-5; D might be TRBD1 or TRBD2, each matching 5 bases. This CDR3 comprises 14 residues. Trimming left V 2 bases short and J 5 bases short, with 12 bases between. Germline lookup yields CDR1 MNHNS and CDR2 SASEGT. CDR3 sequence reads: CASSERSGRETQYF. The CDR3 DNA reads as TGTGCCAGCAGTGAACGATCGGGGCGGGAGACCCAGTACTTC.

The genes are TRBV20-1 and TRBJ2-4; D ambiguous. The CDR3 covers 13 residues. The ends were cut back, 3 bases at V and 0 bases at J, with 6 bases in the middle. Germline V lookup: CDR1 DFQATT, CDR2 SNEGSKA (reference sequence). The CDR3 spells CSARGKAKNIQYF. The CDR3 DNA follows: TGCAGTGCTAGGGGCAAAGCCAAAAACATTCAGTACTTC.